Below, one T cell receptor (beta chain) is given with its context. The sample comes from a study of Graves' ophthalmopathy and Graves' hyperthyroidism. Trimming pared 6 bases from V and 5 bases from J, leaving 14 bases between. This CDR3 region has 15 residues. Amplification targeted the TCR beta CDR3 regions, with RNA transcripts as the source material. HTBI primers primed a first-round RT-PCR, and a second-round multiplex PCR followed. Using its own MiXCR run on the multiplex PCR reads, TCRdb lists one record per CDR3 protein. This sample has about 240,000 distinct CDR3 sequences, with 45% to 55% found just once.

The chain links TRBV12-3 or TRBV12-4 to TRBJ1-6; D call uncertain. This clonotype originated in an adult man with Graves' ophthalmopathy. The sequenced material came from peripheral blood. This CDR3 reads CASRSAPGDNSPLHF. The CDR3 DNA is TGTGCCAGCAGGAGTGCCCCCGGGGATAATTCACCCCTCCACTTT.